Shown below are 8 T cell receptor beta chains from a single sample sequenced in a study of technical replicates of blood from four donors. Assay: immunoSEQ multiplex PCR; the TCRdb copy retains only in-frame clones and omits some. This table has tens of thousands of clones, 75% to 95% appearing once. The specimen sequenced was T cells isolated from PBMCs. These TCRs come from a human donor in good health.

The J gene is TRBJ1-4, the V gene TRBV5-6; D perhaps matches TRBD1 (5 bases). With 2 bases removed from V and 5 bases from J, the gap between germline ends came to 10 bases. The CDR3 is 14 amino acids. Germline values: CDR1 SGHDT, CDR2 YYEEEE. CDR3 nucleotides: TGTGCCAGCAGCTTAAAAAGGGGAAATGAAAAACTGTTTTTT. This encodes CASSLKRGNEKLFF.

This clone was found once. The genes are TRBV30 and TRBJ1-1; the D is unclear. Germline V gene lookup returns CDR1 GTSNPN and CDR2 SVGIG (reference sequence). The length of the CDR3 is 13 residues. Between the trimmed V and J ends, which lost 2 bases and 1 base, there was a span of 8 bases. CDR3 residues: CAWSREGNTEAFF. The CDR3 nucleotides read TGTGCCTGGAGTAGGGAGGGGAACACTGAAGCTTTCTTT.

This chain links TRBV7-6 with TRBJ2-2, with 9 bases fitting TRBD1. CDR3 size: 13 residues. V lost 5 bases to trimming and J lost 10 bases; unmatched junction nucleotides: 5. Germline assignment: CDR1 SGHVS and CDR2 FNYEAQ. This CDR3 reads CASSPTGGEELFF. The CDR3 nucleotides are TGTGCCAGCAGCCCAACAGGGGGCGAGGAGCTGTTTTTT.

The chain combines TRBV9 with TRBJ1-1, with D unclear. CDR3 size: 12 residues. The V end was cut by 3 bases, the J end by 7 bases, with 10 bases between. From germline, CDR1 is SGDLS and CDR2 YYNGEE. The CDR3 nucleotides read TGTGCCAGCAGCGAGACCGGGGTTGAAGCTTTCTTT. Its protein is CASSETGVEAFF. Full variable domain (outside the CDR3, taken from reference TRBV9 and TRBJ1-1): DSGVTQTPKHLITATGQRVTLRCSPRSGDLSVYWYQQSLDQGLQFLIQYYNGEERAKGNILERFSAQQFPDLHSELNLSSLELGDSALYFCASSETGVEAFFGQGTRLTVV.

The CDR3 DNA sequence: TGTGCCTCCCAAGGGGGGGGAGAGAACACCGGGGAGCTGTTTTTT. It encodes CASQGGGENTGELFF. The chain couples TRBV5-4 to TRBJ2-2, with D perhaps TRBD2 (7 bases). There are 15 residues in the CDR3. V gave up 10 bases and J gave up 1 base, with 17 bases separating them. Germline V gene lookup returns CDR1 SGHNT and CDR2 YYREEE (reference sequence).

The chain carries TRBV4-2 and TRBJ2-3; a weak D match, TRBD2 (5 bases). The germline V gene encodes CDR1 LGHNA and CDR2 YNFKEQ. With 1 base removed from V and 2 bases from J, the gap between germline ends came to 16 bases. The CDR3 spans 17 residues. The CDR3 DNA reads TGTGCCAGCAGCCAAGTCGGGCCGGGAACCCACACAGATACGCAGTATTTT. This gives the protein CASSQVGPGTHTDTQYF.

This rearrangement joins TRBV7-9 to TRBJ2-7; weak D call: TRBD1 (5 bases). Germline V gene lookup returns CDR1 SEHNR and CDR2 FQNEAQ (reference sequence). There are 12 residues in the CDR3. Trimming removed 7 bases from V and 1 base from J, with 8 bases in between. CDR3 nucleotide sequence: TGTGCCAGCACAGGGAAGTCCTACGAGCAGTACTTC. This sequence encodes CASTGKSYEQYF.

This clone was found once. This chain uses TRBV7-9 with TRBJ1-4; D gene ambiguous. Germline values: CDR1 SEHNR, CDR2 FQNEAQ (reference sequence). V was pared by 6 bases and J by 4 bases, with 12 bases between. CDR3 length: 14 residues. The CDR3 bases are TGTGCCAGCAGACCGACCGGGATTAATGAAAAACTGTTTTTT. It is translated as CASRPTGINEKLFF.